This TCR beta chain is from a study of T-cell reconstitution after alpha-beta-depleted transplantation in children. Study outcomes and limitations: Surviving recipient cells, namely T cells and thymic progenitors, were the source of high day-60 TCRbeta diversity in some patients. Newly generated T cells supplied most T-cell counts and diversity one year post-transplant.

Preparation of the TCRbeta library was carried out with unique molecular identifiers. A single record per CDR3 protein comes from TCRdb applying MiXCR to the PCR reads. The data show around 580,000 distinct CDR3 sequences, 25% to 30% seen once. This clonotype was seen a few times. Its antigen is not known. Trimming at V came to 1 base and at J to 6 bases, leaving 14 bases not matched to a gene. This CDR3 has 18 residues. Germline V gene sequence: CDR1 SGHAT, CDR2 FQDESV (reference sequence). The V call is TRBV11-1, the J call TRBJ2-1; 8 bases align to TRBD2. The material was PBMCs, obtained before TCRalphabeta/CD19-depleted stem cell transplant. This clonotype was sampled from a boy under two years old with Wiskott-Aldrich syndrome, due to receive a stem cell transplant. The DNA for the CDR3 is TGTGCCAGCAGCTTAGGCAGTGTTGCGGGAGGTAGGGCCAATGAGCAGTTCTTC. Its translation is CASSLGSVAGGRANEQFF.